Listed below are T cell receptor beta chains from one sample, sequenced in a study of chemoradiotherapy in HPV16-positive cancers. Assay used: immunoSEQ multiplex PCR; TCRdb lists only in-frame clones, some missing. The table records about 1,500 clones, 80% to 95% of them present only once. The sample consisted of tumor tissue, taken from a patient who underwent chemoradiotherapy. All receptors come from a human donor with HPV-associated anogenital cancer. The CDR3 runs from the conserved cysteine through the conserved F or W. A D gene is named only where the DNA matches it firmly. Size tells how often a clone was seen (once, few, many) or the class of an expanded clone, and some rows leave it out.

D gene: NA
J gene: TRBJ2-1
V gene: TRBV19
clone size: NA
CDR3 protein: CASSPLVRRDSDEQFF
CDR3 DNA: TGTGCCAGTAGTCCCCTTGTTAGGCGGGACTCAGATGAGCAGTTCTTC

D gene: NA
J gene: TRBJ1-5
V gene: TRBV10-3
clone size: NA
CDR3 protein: CAISDSLNQPQHF
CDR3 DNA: TGTGCCATCAGCGACAGCCTCAATCAGCCCCAGCATTTT

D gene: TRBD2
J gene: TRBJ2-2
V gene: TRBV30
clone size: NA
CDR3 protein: CASREEPGFWSYTGELFF
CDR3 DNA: TGTGCCTCCCGGGAGGAACCCGGTTTTTGGAGCTACACCGGGGAGCTGTTTTTT

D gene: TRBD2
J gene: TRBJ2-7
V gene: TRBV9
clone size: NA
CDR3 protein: CASSAGGEPEGEQYF
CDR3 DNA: TGTGCCAGCAGCGCTGGGGGGGAACCCGAGGGGGAGCAGTACTTC

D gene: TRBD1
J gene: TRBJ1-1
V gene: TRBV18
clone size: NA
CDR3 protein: CASSPRTGVRTEAFF
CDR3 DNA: TGTGCCAGCTCACCCCGGACAGGGGTGAGGACTGAAGCTTTCTTT

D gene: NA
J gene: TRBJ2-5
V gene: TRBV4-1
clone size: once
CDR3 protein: CASSPRGSQETQYF
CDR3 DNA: TGCGCCAGCAGCCCCCGGGGGAGCCAAGAGACCCAGTACTTC

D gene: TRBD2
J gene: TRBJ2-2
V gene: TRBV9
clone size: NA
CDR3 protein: CASSSRAGGNTGELFF
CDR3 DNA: TGTGCCAGCAGCTCCAGAGCGGGGGGGAACACCGGGGAGCTGTTTTTT

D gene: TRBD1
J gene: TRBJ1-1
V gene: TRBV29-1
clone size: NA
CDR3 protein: CSVAGQGASFF
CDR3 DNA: TGCAGCGTGGCCGGACAGGGGGCATCTTTCTTT

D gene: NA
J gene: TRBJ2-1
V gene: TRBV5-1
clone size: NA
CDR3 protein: CASSFKRETGEQFF
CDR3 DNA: TGCGCCAGCAGCTTTAAAAGGGAGACAGGAGAGCAGTTCTTC

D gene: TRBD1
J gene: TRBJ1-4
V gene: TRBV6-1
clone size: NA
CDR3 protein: CATGDLQGTNEKLFF
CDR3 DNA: TGTGCCACTGGCGACTTACAGGGGACTAATGAAAAACTGTTTTTT

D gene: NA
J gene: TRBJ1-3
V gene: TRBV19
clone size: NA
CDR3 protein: CASSIAGQTSGNTIYF
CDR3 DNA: TGTGCCAGTAGTATAGCTGGACAGACTTCGGGAAACACCATATATTTT

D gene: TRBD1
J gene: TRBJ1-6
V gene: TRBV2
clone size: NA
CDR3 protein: CASSRTGGDSPLHF
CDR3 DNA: TGTGCCAGCAGTAGGACAGGGGGCGACTCACCCCTCCACTTT

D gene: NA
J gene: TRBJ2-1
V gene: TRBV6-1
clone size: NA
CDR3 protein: CASSELQGSYNEQFF
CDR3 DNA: TGTGCCAGCAGTGAGCTACAGGGTTCCTACAATGAGCAGTTCTTC

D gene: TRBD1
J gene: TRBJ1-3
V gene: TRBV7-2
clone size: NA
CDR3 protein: CASSLARQGLSSGNTIYF
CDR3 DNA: TGTGCCAGCAGCTTAGCGAGACAGGGGTTATCCTCTGGAAACACCATATATTTT

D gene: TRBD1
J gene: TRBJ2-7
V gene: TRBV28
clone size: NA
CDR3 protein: CASSFSTGVFYEQYF
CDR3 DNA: TGTGCCAGCAGTTTTTCGACAGGGGTTTTCTACGAGCAGTACTTC

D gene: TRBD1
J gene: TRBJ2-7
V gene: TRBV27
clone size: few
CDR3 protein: CASSFLQGQQYF
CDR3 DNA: TGTGCCAGCAGTTTCCTACAGGGGCAGCAGTACTTC

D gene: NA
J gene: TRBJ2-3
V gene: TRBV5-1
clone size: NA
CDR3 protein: CASSSNLLGSTDTQYF
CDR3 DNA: TGCGCCAGCAGCTCCAACCTACTAGGAAGCACAGATACGCAGTATTTT

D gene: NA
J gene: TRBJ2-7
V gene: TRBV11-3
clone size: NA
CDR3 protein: CASSFAGGNEQYF
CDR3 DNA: TGTGCCAGCAGCTTCGCCGGCGGGAACGAGCAGTACTTC

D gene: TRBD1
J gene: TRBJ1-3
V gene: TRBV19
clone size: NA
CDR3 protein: CASTADRGPGNTIYF
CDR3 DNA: TGTGCCAGTACCGCGGACAGGGGGCCTGGAAACACCATATATTTT

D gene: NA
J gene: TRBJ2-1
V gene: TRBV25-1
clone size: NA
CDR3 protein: CASSDYNEQFF
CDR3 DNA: TGTGCCAGCAGTGATTACAATGAGCAGTTCTTC

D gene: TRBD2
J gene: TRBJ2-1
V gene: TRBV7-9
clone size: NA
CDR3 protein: CASSLGPPGLAAYNEQFF
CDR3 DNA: TGTGCCAGCAGCTTAGGCCCCCCGGGACTAGCGGCCTACAATGAGCAGTTCTTC

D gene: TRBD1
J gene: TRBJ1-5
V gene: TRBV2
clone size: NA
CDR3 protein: CASGETGLNQPQHF
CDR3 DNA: TGTGCCAGCGGTGAGACAGGGTTGAATCAGCCCCAGCATTTT

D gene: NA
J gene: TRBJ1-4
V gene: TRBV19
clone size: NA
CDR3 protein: CASSIGHEKLFF
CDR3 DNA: TGTGCCAGTAGTATCGGTCATGAAAAACTGTTTTTT

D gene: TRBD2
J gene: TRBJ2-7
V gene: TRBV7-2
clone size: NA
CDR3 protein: CASSATLAGVAYEQYF
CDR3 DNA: TGTGCCAGCAGCGCCACTCTAGCGGGAGTCGCCTACGAGCAGTACTTC

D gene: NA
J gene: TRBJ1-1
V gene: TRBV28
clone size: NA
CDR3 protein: CASSPGGSNTEAFF
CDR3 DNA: TGTGCCAGCAGTCCGGGGGGCAGTAACACTGAAGCTTTCTTT

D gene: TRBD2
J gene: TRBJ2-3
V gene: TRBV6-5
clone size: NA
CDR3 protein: CASGTSGGATDTQYF
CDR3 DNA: TGTGCCAGCGGGACTAGCGGGGGGGCCACAGATACGCAGTATTTT

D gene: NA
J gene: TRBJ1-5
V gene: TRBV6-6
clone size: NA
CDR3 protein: CASSFLEVQPQHF
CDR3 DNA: TGTGCCAGCAGTTTCCTGGAAGTTCAGCCCCAGCATTTT

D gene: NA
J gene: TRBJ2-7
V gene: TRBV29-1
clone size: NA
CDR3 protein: CSVSMGRAYEQYF
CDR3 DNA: TGCAGCGTTTCCATGGGGCGCGCCTACGAGCAGTACTTC

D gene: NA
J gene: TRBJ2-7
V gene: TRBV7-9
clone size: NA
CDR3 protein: CASSLGGTGSEQYF
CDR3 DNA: TGTGCCAGCAGCTTGGGGGGCACAGGGAGTGAGCAGTACTTC

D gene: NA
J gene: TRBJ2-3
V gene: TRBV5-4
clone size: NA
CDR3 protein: CASSLSFEGLGFSTDTQYF
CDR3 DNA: TGTGCCAGCAGCTTGTCTTTCGAGGGTTTGGGATTTAGCACAGATACGCAGTATTTT

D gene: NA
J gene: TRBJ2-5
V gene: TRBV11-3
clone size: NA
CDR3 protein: CASSLEGWRATEGETQYF
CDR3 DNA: TGTGCCAGCAGCTTAGAGGGGTGGCGAGCCACAGAGGGGGAGACCCAGTACTTC

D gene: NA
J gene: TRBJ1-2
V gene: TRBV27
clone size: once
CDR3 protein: CATPRRGEEGYTF
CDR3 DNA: TGTGCCACCCCTAGGCGGGGCGAAGAGGGCTACACCTTC

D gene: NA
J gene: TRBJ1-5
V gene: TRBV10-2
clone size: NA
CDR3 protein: CASTPRRGLSNQPQHF
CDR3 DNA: TGCGCCAGCACCCCCCGTCGGGGTCTCAGCAATCAGCCCCAGCATTTT

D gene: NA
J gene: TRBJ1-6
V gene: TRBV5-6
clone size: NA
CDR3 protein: CASSLGHSPLHF
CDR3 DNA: TGTGCCAGCAGCCTGGGTCATTCACCCCTCCACTTT

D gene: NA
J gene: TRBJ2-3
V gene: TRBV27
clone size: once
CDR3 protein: CASSPYNTDTQYF
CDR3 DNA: TGTGCCAGCAGTCCGTACAACACAGATACGCAGTATTTT

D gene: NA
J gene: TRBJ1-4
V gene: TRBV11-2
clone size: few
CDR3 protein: CASSLGDSILGYEKLFF
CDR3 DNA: TGTGCCAGCAGCTTAGGAGATAGTATTTTAGGGTATGAAAAACTGTTTTTT

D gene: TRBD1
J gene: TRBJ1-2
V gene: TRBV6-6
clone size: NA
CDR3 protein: CASSYRQGSDGYTF
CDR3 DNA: TGTGCCAGCAGTTACCGACAGGGTTCGGATGGCTACACCTTC

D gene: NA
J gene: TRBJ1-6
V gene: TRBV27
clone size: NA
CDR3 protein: CASSYYSSNSPLHF
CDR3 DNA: TGTGCCAGCAGTTACTATTCCTCAAATTCACCCCTCCACTTT

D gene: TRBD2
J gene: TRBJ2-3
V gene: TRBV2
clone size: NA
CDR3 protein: CASRASGGGDTQYF
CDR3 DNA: TGTGCCAGCAGAGCTAGCGGGGGAGGGGATACGCAGTATTTT

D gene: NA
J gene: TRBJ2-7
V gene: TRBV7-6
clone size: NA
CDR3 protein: CASSSLGGLVQGYEQYF
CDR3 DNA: TGTGCCAGCAGCTCCTTAGGGGGACTTGTCCAGGGTTACGAGCAGTACTTC

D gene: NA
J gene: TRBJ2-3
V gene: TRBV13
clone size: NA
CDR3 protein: CASSPPHVDTQYF
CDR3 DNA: TGTGCCAGCAGCCCCCCCCACGTAGATACGCAGTATTTT

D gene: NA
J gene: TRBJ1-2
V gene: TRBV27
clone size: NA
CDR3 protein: CASRTLTGFNYGYTF
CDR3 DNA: TGTGCCAGCAGAACGTTAACAGGATTTAACTATGGCTACACCTTC

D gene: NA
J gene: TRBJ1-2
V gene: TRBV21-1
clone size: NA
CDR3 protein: CASSSRRGQIF
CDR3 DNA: TGTGCCAGCAGCTCCCGAAGGGGACAGATCTTC

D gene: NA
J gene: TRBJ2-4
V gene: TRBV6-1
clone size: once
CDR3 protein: CASSGGTAAKNIQYF
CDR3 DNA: TGTGCCAGCAGTGGAGGGACGGCAGCCAAAAACATTCAGTACTTC

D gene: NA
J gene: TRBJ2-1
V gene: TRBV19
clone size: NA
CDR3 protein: CASSSAGSARLEQFF
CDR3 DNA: TGTGCCAGTAGTTCGGCGGGATCGGCTCGACTTGAGCAGTTCTTC

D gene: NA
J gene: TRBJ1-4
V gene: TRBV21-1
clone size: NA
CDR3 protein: CASRYRTGKVEKLFF
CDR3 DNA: TGTGCCAGCAGGTACCGGACAGGGAAGGTCGAAAAACTGTTTTTT

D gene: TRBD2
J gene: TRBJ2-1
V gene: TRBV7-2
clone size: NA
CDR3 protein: CASSLTSGNNEQFF
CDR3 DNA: TGTGCCAGCAGCTTAACTAGCGGAAACAATGAGCAGTTCTTC

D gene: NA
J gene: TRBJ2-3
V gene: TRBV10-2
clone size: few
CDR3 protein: CASSGGASTDTQYF
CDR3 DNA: TGCGCCAGCAGTGGTGGAGCTAGCACAGATACGCAGTATTTT

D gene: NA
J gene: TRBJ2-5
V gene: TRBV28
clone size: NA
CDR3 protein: CASSLRRALETQYF
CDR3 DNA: TGTGCCAGCAGTTTAAGGAGGGCCTTAGAGACCCAGTACTTC

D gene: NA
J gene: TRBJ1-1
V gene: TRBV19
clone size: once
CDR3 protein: CASSPGGVNTEAFF
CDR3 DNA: TGTGCCAGTAGTCCTGGGGGGGTGAACACTGAAGCTTTCTTT

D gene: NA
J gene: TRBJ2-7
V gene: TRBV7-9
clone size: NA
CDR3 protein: CASSLVTDPYEQYF
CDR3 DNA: TGTGCCAGCAGCTTGGTGACGGATCCCTACGAGCAGTACTTC

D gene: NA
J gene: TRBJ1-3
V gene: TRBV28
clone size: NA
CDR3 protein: CASREIYSSGNTIYF
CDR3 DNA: TGTGCCAGCAGGGAGATTTACAGCTCTGGAAACACCATATATTTT

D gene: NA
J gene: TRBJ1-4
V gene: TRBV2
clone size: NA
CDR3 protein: CASSDRWIATNEKLFF
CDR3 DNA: TGTGCCAGCAGTGATAGATGGATTGCAACTAATGAAAAACTGTTTTTT